The rows below give T cell receptor beta chains drawn from one sample of a study of OX40 agonist ivuxolimab in advanced cancers. Clones were read by immunoSEQ multiplex PCR, and TCRdb kept only the in-frame ones, dropping some. The table has tens of thousands of clones, approximately 86% seen once. The source material was CD4+ or CD8+ T cells sorted from blood, sampled in a trial of the OX40 agonist ivuxolimab. Receptor source: an adult with an advanced solid tumor such as melanoma, head and neck, liver or kidney cancer. Both conserved end residues are part of each CDR3. A D gene is named only where the DNA matches it firmly. Rows give clone size only sometimes, using once, few, many, or a class for an expanded clone.

V	D	J	size	DNA	CDR3
TRBV9	TRBD2	TRBJ2-3	NA	TGTGCCAGCAGCGAACTAGCGGGTCTCACAGATACGCAGTATTTT	CASSELAGLTDTQYF
TRBV6-1	NA	TRBJ2-1	once	TGTGCCAGCAGTCCCCGTGTGGTCAATGAGCAGTTCTTC	CASSPRVVNEQFF
TRBV7-6	NA	TRBJ1-1	NA	TGTGCCAGCAGCTTATCGAGGGGATCGGCTGAAGCTTTCTTT	CASSLSRGSAEAFF
TRBV7-9	NA	TRBJ2-7	NA	TGTGCCAGCAGCTCAGCTTACGAGCAGTACTTC	CASSSAYEQYF
TRBV21-1	NA	TRBJ1-5	once	TGTGCCAGCAGCAATACCTCTCGGAGGGTCCCACTCAATCAGCCCCAGCATTTT	CASSNTSRRVPLNQPQHF
TRBV6-5	TRBD2	TRBJ2-1	NA	TGTGCCAGCAGTTATGCGGCGGGGGTGTACAATGAGCAGTTCTTC	CASSYAAGVYNEQFF
TRBV5-6	TRBD2	TRBJ2-1	NA	TGTGCCAGCAGCTGGGGTCTAGCGGGGAGCCTAGAATTCAATGAGCAGTTCTTC	CASSWGLAGSLEFNEQFF
TRBV29-1	NA	TRBJ1-2	NA	TGCAGCGTTGAAGATGTAACGGGATGGGACTATGGCTACACCTTC	CSVEDVTGWDYGYTF
TRBV27	NA	TRBJ2-7	medium-sized	TGTGCCAGCAGATATACGGTTCTCGACCTCTACGAGCAGTACTTC	CASRYTVLDLYEQYF
TRBV5-4	TRBD2	TRBJ2-1	NA	TGTGCCAGCAGCGGGGGACTAGCGGAATACAATGAGCAGTTCTTC	CASSGGLAEYNEQFF
TRBV7-6	TRBD2	TRBJ2-1	NA	TGTGCCAGCAGCTCCGGGACTAGTAATGAGCAGTTCTTC	CASSSGTSNEQFF
TRBV7-7	TRBD1	TRBJ2-1	NA	TGTGCTAGCAGCCCGACAGGGTACAATGAGCAGTTCTTC	CASSPTGYNEQFF
TRBV7-2	TRBD2	TRBJ2-7	NA	TGTGCCAGCAGCGAGGGGACTAGCGGGCTCCCCTACGAGCAGTACTTC	CASSEGTSGLPYEQYF
TRBV10-3	NA	TRBJ2-7	once	TGTGCCATCAGTGAGTCGGGAGTATACGAGCAGTACTTC	CAISESGVYEQYF
TRBV7-6	TRBD1	TRBJ1-1	NA	TGTGCCAGCAGCGCGGGACAGCAGAACACTGAAGCTTTCTTT	CASSAGQQNTEAFF
TRBV4-2	NA	TRBJ2-1	NA	TGTGCCAGCGGGTCCAATGAGCAGTTCTTC	CASGSNEQFF
TRBV7-9	TRBD1	TRBJ2-1	NA	TGTGCCAGCAGCATCGACAGGGGCTCCTACAATGAGCAGTTCTTC	CASSIDRGSYNEQFF
TRBV28	TRBD2	TRBJ2-1	once	TGTGCCAGCAGTTTCTATAGCGGGGACGCCTACAATGAGCAGTTCTTC	CASSFYSGDAYNEQFF
TRBV9	NA	TRBJ2-2	few	TGTGCCAGCAGCGCGTTGGGCGAGAGGGACACCGGGGAGCTGTTTTTT	CASSALGERDTGELFF
TRBV27	NA	TRBJ2-7	once	TGTGCCAGCAGTTTAATCGGGGGGCATAATGGGCAGTACTTC	CASSLIGGHNGQYF
TRBV11-2	TRBD2	TRBJ2-1	NA	TGTGCCAGCAGCCCGCGGCGGGGGGGTGAGCAGTTCTTC	CASSPRRGGEQFF
TRBV10-1	NA	TRBJ2-6	once	TGCGCCAGCAGTACTCATGAAAGAGCACAAAGTCGGGCCAACGTCCTGACTTTC	CASSTHERAQSRANVLTF
TRBV5-1	TRBD1	TRBJ1-1	NA	TGCGCCAGCGCGGCCAGGGGGAGGACTGAAGCTTTCTTT	CASAARGRTEAFF
TRBV7-6	NA	TRBJ1-4	NA	TGTGCCAGCAGCTTGTGGGCCGCGGGACTTGTTGAAAAACTGTTTTTT	CASSLWAAGLVEKLFF
TRBV25-1	NA	TRBJ2-5	NA	TGTGCCAGCAGCGGGGACTCCCGCGGGACCCAGTACTTC	CASSGDSRGTQYF
TRBV7-2	NA	TRBJ2-3	NA	TGTGCCAGCAGCCCGCCGAGGAGCACAGATACGCAGTATTTT	CASSPPRSTDTQYF
TRBV10-3	NA	TRBJ1-2	once	TGTGCCATCGGGGGGGCTGGCTACACCTTC	CAIGGAGYTF
TRBV11-2	NA	TRBJ1-4	NA	TGTGCCAGCAGCATAAACAGGGCTATTAATGAAAAACTGTTTTTT	CASSINRAINEKLFF
TRBV28	NA	TRBJ2-1	NA	TGTGCCAGCAGACAGTACAATGAGCAGTTCTTC	CASRQYNEQFF
TRBV5-1	NA	TRBJ1-4	NA	TGCGCCAGCAGCCCTTATATTAGAGGGGAAAAACTGTTTTTT	CASSPYIRGEKLFF
TRBV30	NA	TRBJ2-7	NA	TGTGCCTGGTCTCTTTGGGGGTCCGAGCAGTACTTC	CAWSLWGSEQYF
TRBV6-6	NA	TRBJ1-3	NA	TGTGCCAGCAGTTCCTCCGGGGGATCTGGAAACACCATATATTTT	CASSSSGGSGNTIYF
TRBV27	TRBD2	TRBJ2-3	once	TGTGCCAGCAGTTCCCTAGCGGGAGGTGCAGATACGCAGTATTTT	CASSSLAGGADTQYF
TRBV11-2	NA	TRBJ2-7	NA	TGTGCCAGCAGCTTAGCCCGGACCCCCATGTACGAGCAGTACTTC	CASSLARTPMYEQYF
TRBV5-1	TRBD1	TRBJ2-5	NA	TGCGCCAGCGCCCAGGGGGCTAAGACCCAGTACTTC	CASAQGAKTQYF
TRBV7-7	NA	TRBJ2-3	NA	TGTGCTAGCAGCACCTTCGGGGGCACAGATACGCAGTATTTT	CASSTFGGTDTQYF
TRBV30	NA	TRBJ2-2	NA	TGTGCCTGGAGCCCTCGCGCGGGACGGGAGAACACCGGGGAGCTGTTTTTT	CAWSPRAGRENTGELFF
TRBV5-1	NA	TRBJ1-6	NA	TGCGCCAGCAGCTTGCTTGGGAGCTCCTATAATTCACCCCTCCACTTT	CASSLLGSSYNSPLHF
TRBV28	NA	TRBJ2-7	NA	TGTGCCAGCACCCAACTAGCATTGCCCAACTCCTACGAGCAGTACTTC	CASTQLALPNSYEQYF
TRBV11-2	NA	TRBJ2-5	NA	TGTGCCAGCAGCTTAGTCATCCAAGAGACCCAGTACTTC	CASSLVIQETQYF
TRBV7-9	NA	TRBJ2-1	NA	TGTGCCAGCAGCCCCCCCGGCAGGGTGGGGGGCAATGAGCAGTTCTTC	CASSPPGRVGGNEQFF
TRBV28	NA	TRBJ1-5	NA	TGTGCCAGCAGTTCTCCCCCTGACCCCGCTGGTGGCAATCAGCCCCAGCATTTT	CASSSPPDPAGGNQPQHF
TRBV7-2	NA	TRBJ1-2	NA	TGTGCCAGCAGCCCCCAAAGGGCGCAAGGCTACACCTTC	CASSPQRAQGYTF
TRBV27	NA	TRBJ2-3	NA	TGTGCCAGCAGTTTACGAGGGGCAGATACGCAGTATTTT	CASSLRGADTQYF
TRBV7-6	TRBD1	TRBJ2-7	NA	TGTGCCAGCAGCCACGGACAGGGGGGCTACGAGCAGTACTTC	CASSHGQGGYEQYF
TRBV10-3	NA	TRBJ2-2	NA	TGTGCCATCAGGCTAGCGACCGGGGAGCTGTTTTTT	CAIRLATGELFF
TRBV9	TRBD2	TRBJ2-1	once	TGTGCCAGCAGCCCCAAGGCAAGCGGGGGAGGTGAGCAGTTCTTC	CASSPKASGGGEQFF
TRBV7-3	NA	TRBJ2-5	once	TGTGCCAGCAGCTTAATGGGAGCCGGAGAGACCCAGTACTTC	CASSLMGAGETQYF
TRBV25-1	NA	TRBJ2-1	NA	TGTGCCAGCAGCAGGGGGGGTTCGCAGCAGTTCTTC	CASSRGGSQQFF
TRBV6-6	TRBD2	TRBJ2-1	NA	TGTGCCAGCAGTTTAGTGGGAGGGAGCTCCTACAATGAGCAGTTCTTC	CASSLVGGSSYNEQFF
TRBV29-1	TRBD1	TRBJ2-7	NA	TGCAGCGTTGAAGTGGCGGACAGGGTAGTCCCCTACGAGCAGTACTTC	CSVEVADRVVPYEQYF